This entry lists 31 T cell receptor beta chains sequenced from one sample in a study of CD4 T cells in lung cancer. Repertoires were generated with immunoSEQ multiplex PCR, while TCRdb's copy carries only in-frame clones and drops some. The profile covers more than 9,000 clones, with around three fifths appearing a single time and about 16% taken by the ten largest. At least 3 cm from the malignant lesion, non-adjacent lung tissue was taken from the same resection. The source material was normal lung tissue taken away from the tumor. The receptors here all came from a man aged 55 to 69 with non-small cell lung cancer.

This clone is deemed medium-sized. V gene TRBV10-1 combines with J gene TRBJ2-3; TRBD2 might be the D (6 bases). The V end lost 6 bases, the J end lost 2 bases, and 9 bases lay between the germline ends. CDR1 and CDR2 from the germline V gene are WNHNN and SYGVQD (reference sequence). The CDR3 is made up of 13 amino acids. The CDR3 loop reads CASRRDFTDTQYF. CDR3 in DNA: TGCGCCAGCAGAAGGGACTTCACAGATACGCAGTATTTT.

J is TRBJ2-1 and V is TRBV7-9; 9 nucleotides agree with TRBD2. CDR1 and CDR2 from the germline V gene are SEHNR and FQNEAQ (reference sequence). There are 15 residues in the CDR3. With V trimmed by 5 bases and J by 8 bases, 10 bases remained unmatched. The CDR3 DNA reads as TGTGCCAGCAGCCCTCCGACTAGCGGAGAAGATGAGCAGTTCTTC. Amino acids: CASSPPTSGEDEQFF. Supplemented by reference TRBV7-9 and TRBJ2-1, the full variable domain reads DTGVSQNPRHKITKRGQNVTFRCDPISEHNRLYWYRQTLGQGPEFLTYFQNEAQLEKSRLLSDRFSAERPKGSFSTLEIQRTEQGDSAMYLCASSPPTSGEDEQFFGPGTRLTVL.

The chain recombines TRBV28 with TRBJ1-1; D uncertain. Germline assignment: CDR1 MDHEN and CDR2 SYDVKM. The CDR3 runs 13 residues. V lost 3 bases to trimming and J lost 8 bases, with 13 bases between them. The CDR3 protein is CASSLRNPPEAFF. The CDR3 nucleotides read TGTGCCAGCAGTTTGCGAAATCCCCCCGAAGCTTTCTTT.

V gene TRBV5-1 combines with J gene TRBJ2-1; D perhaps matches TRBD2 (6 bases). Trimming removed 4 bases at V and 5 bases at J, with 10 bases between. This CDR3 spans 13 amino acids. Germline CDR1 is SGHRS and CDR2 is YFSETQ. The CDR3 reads CASSPGLHNEQFF. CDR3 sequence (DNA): TGCGCCAGCAGCCCGGGACTTCACAATGAGCAGTTCTTC.

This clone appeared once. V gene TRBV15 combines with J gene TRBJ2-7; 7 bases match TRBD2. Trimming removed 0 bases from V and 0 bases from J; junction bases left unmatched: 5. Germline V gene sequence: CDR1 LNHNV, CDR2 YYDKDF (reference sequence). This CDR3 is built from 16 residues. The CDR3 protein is CATSRDRVAGSYEQYF. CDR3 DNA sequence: TGTGCCACCAGCAGAGATCGGGTAGCGGGCTCCTACGAGCAGTACTTC. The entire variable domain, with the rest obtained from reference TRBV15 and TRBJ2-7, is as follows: DAMVIQNPRYQVTQFGKPVTLSCSQTLNHNVMYWYQQKSSQAPKLLFHYYDKDFNNEADTPDNFQSRRPNTSFCFLDIRSPGLGDTAMYLCATSRDRVAGSYEQYFGPGTRLTVT.

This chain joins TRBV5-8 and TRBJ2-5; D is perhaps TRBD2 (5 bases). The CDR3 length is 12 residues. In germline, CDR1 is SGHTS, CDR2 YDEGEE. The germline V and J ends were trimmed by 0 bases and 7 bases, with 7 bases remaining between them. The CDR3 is CASSLVRATQYF. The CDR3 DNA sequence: TGTGCCAGCAGCTTGGTGAGGGCGACCCAGTACTTC.

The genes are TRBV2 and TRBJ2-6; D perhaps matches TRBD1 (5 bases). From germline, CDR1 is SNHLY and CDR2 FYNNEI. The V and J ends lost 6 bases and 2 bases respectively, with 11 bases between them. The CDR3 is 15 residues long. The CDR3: CASRHDRTGANVLTF. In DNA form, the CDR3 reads TGTGCCAGCAGACACGACAGAACTGGGGCCAACGTCCTGACTTTC.

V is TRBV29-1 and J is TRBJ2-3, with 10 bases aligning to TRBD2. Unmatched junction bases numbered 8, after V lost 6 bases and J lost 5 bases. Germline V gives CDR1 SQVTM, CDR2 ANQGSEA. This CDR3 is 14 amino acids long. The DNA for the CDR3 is TGCAGCGTGTGCCTAGCGGGAGCTGTAGATACGCAGTATTTT. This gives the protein CSVCLAGAVDTQYF.

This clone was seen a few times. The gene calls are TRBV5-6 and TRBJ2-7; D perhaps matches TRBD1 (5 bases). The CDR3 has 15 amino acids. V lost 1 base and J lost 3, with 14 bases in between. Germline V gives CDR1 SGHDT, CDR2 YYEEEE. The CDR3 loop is CASSLSNRPYYEQYV. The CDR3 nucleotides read TGTGCCAGCAGCTTGTCGAACAGGCCCTACTACGAGCAGTACGTC.

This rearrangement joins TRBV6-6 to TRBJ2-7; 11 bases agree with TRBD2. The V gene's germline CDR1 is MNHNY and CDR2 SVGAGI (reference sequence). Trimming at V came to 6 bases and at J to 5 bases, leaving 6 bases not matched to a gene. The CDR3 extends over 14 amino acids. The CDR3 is CASRQTSGSHEQYF. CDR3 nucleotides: TGTGCCAGCAGGCAAACTAGCGGGAGCCACGAGCAGTACTTC.

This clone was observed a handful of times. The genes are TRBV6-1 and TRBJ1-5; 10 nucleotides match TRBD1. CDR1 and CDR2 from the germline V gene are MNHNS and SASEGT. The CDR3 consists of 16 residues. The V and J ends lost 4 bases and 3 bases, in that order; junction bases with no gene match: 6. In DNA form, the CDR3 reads TGTGCCAGCAGTGCCAGGGACAGGGGTCTCAATCAGCCCCAGCATTTT. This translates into CASSARDRGLNQPQHF.

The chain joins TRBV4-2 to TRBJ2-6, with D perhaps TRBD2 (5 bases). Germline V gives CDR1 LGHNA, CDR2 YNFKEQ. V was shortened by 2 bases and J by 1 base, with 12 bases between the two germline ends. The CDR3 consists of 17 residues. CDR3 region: CASSQYGEHSGANVLTF. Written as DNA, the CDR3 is TGTGCCAGCAGCCAATACGGGGAGCATTCTGGGGCCAACGTCCTGACTTTC.

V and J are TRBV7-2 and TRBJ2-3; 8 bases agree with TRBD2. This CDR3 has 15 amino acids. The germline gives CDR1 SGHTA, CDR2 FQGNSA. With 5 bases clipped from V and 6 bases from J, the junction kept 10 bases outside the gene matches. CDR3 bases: TGTGCCAGCAGCCAGCCCACTAGCGGCGCCGATACGCAGTATTTT. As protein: CASSQPTSGADTQYF. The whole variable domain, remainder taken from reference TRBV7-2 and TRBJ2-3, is GAGVSQSPSNKVTEKGKDVELRCDPISGHTALYWYRQSLGQGLEFLIYFQGNSAPDKSGLPSDRFSAERTGGSVSTLTIQRTQQEDSAVYLCASSQPTSGADTQYFGPGTRLTVL.

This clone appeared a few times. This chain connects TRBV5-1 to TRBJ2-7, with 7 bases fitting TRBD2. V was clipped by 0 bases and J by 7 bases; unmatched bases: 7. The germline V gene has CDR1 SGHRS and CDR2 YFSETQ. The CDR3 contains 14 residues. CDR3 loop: CASSLASKAGEQYF. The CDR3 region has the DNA TGCGCCAGCAGCTTGGCCAGCAAAGCGGGAGAGCAGTACTTC.

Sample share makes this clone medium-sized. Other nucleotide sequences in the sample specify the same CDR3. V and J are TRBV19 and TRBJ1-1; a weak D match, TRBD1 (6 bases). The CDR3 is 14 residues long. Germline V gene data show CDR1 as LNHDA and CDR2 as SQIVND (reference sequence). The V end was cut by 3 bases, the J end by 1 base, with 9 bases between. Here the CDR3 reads CASSIGRGNTEAFF. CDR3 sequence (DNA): TGTGCCAGTAGTATCGGCAGGGGGAACACTGAAGCTTTCTTT.

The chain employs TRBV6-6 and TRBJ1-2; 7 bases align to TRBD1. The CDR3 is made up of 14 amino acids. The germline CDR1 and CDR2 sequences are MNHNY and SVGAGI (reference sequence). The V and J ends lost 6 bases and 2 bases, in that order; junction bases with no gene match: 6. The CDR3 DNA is TGTGCCAGCAGCTCCGGGACAGCGAACTATGGCTACACCTTC. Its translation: CASSSGTANYGYTF.

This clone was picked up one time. The CDR3 coding sequence is TGTGCCATCAGTACTAGCGGGAGGGTAAGCTCCTACGAGCAGTACTTC. Protein: CAISTSGRVSSYEQYF. This chain links TRBV10-3 with TRBJ2-7; 13 bases map to TRBD2. This CDR3 region has 16 residues. Looked up from germline, CDR1 is ENHRY and CDR2 is SYGVKD. V was clipped by 5 bases and J by 0 bases; unmatched bases: 4.

The CDR3: CASSPGLAGTEQYF. CDR3 sequence (DNA): TGTGCCAGCAGTCCCGGACTAGCGGGAACCGAGCAGTACTTC. The rearrangement joins TRBV6-4 to TRBJ2-7; 12 nucleotides line up with TRBD2. Germline V gives CDR1 MRHNA, CDR2 SNTAGT. The CDR3 contains 14 residues. V shed 5 bases, J shed 6 bases, and the junction held 5 bases outside the gene matches.

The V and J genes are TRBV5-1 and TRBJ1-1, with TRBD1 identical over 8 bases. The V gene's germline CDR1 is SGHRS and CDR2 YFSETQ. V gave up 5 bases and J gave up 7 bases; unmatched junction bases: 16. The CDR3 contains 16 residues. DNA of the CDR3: TGCGCCAGCAGGTCCGACCTCACAGGGGGGCTCAGTGAAGCTTTCTTT. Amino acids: CASRSDLTGGLSEAFF.

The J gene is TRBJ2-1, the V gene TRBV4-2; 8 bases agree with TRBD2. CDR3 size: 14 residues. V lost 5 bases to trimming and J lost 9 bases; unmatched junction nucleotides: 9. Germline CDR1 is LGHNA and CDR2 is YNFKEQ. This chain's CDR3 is CASSTSGTRGEQFF. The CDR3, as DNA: TGTGCCAGCAGCACGTCCGGGACTAGAGGTGAGCAGTTCTTC.

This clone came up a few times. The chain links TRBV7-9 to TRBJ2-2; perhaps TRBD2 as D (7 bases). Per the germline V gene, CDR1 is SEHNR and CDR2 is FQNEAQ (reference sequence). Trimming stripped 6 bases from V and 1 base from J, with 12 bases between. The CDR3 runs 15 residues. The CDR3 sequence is CASSRGGKNTGELFF. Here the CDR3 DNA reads TGTGCCAGCAGTAGGGGGGGGAAGAACACCGGGGAGCTGTTTTTT.

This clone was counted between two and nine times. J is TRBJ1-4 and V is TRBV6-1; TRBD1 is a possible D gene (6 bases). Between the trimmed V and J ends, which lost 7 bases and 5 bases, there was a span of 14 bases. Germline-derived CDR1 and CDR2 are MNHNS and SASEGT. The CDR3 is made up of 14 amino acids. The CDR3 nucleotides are TGTGCCAGCACCGGACAGTTCTTAAATGAAAAACTGTTTTTT. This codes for CASTGQFLNEKLFF.

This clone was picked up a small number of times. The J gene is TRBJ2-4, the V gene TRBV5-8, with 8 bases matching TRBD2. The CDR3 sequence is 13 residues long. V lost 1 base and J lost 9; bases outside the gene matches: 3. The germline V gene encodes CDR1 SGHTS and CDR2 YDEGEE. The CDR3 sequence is CASSLSGRGIQYF. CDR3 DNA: TGTGCCAGCAGCTTGAGCGGGAGAGGCATTCAGTACTTC.

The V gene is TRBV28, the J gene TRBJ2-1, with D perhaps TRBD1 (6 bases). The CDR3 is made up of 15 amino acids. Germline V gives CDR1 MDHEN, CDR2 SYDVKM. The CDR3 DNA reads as TGTGCGCACGCCGAAGGGGGTAAATCCTACAATGAGCAGTTCTTC. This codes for CAHAEGGKSYNEQFF.

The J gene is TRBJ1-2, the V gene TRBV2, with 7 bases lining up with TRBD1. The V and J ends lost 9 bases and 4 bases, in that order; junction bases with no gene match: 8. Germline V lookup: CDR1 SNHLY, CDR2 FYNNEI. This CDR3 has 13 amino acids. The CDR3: CAREQGLGYGYTF. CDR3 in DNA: TGTGCCAGGGAACAGGGGTTGGGCTATGGCTACACCTTC.

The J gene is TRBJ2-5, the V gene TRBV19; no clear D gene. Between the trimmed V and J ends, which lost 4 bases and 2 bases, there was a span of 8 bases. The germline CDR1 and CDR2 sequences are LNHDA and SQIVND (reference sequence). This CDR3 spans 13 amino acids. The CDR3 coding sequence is TGTGCCAGTAGTACCAGCGCACAAGAGACCCAGTACTTC. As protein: CASSTSAQETQYF.

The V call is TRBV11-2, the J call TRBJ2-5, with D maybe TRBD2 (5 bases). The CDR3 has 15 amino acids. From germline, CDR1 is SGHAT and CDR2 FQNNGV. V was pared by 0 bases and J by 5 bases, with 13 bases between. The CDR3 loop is CASSLDPLVGETQYF. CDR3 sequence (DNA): TGTGCCAGCAGCTTAGATCCACTAGTTGGGGAGACCCAGTACTTC.

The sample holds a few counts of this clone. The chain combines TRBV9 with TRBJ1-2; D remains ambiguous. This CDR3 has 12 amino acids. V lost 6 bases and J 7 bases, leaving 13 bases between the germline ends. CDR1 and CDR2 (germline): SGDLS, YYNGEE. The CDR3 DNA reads TGTGCCAGCACTAGATTGCGGGGTGGCTACACCTTC. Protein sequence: CASTRLRGGYTF.

The chain's CDR3 is CASSLVQGESPLHF. The CDR3 nucleotides read TGTGCCAGCAGCTTAGTACAGGGGGAGTCACCCCTCCACTTT. This chain uses TRBV27 with TRBJ1-6, with TRBD1 matching 8 bases. The V and J ends lost 6 bases and 10 bases, in that order; junction bases with no gene match: 8. The germline gives CDR1 MNHEY, CDR2 SMNVEV (reference sequence). The CDR3 totals 14 residues.

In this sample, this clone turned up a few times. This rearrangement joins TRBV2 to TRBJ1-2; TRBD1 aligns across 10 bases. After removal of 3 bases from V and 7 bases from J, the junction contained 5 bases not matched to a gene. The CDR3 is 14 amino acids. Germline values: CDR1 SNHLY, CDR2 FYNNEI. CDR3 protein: CASSDRQGAGGYTF. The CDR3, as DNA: TGTGCCAGCAGTGACCGACAGGGGGCTGGTGGCTACACCTTC.

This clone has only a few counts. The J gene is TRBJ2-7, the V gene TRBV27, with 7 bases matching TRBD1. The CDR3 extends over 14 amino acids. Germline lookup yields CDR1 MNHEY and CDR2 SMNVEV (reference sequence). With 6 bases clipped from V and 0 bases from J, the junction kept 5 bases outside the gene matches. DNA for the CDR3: TGTGCCAGCAGACTCAACAGGGGCTCCTACGAGCAGTACTTC. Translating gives CASRLNRGSYEQYF.